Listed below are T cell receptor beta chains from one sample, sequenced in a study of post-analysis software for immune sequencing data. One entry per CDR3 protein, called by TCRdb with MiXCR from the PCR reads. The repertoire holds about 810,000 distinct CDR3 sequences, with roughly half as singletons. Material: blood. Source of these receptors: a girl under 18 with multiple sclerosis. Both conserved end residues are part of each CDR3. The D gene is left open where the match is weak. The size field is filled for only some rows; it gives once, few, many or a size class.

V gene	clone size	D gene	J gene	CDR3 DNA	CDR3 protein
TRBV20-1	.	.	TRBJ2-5	TGCAGTGCTAGACGACTAGGCGGGGATGGGGAGACCCAGTACTTC	CSARRLGGDGETQYF
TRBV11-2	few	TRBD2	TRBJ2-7	TGTGCCAGCAGCTTATCTTTGACTAGCGGTTCCTACGAGCAGTACTTC	CASSLSLTSGSYEQYF
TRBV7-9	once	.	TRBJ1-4	TGTGCCAGCAGCTTAGCAGGAAGGAAACTGTTTTTT	CASSLAGRKLFF
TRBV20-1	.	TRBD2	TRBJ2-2	TGCAGTGCTAGGATAGTGACTAGCGGTATTAACACCGGGGAGCTGTTTTTT	CSARIVTSGINTGELFF
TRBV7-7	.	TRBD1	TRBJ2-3	TGTGCTAGCAGCTTAGGCCCCGGACAGGGGGGAGATACGCAGTATTTT	CASSLGPGQGGDTQYF
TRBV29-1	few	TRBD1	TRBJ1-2	TGCAGCGTTGTAGGACAGGCGAACTATGGCTACACCTTC	CSVVGQANYGYTF
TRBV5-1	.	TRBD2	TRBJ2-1	TGCGCCAGCAGCTCAGGACTAGCGGGAGGAGGCCCACACAATGAGCAGTTCTTC	CASSSGLAGGGPHNEQFF
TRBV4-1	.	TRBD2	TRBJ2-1	TGCGCCAGCAGCCCGGCGGGGGGAGCGGGATTTTACAATGAGCAGTTCTTC	CASSPAGGAGFYNEQFF
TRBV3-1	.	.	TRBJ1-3	TGTGCCAGCAGCCAACAGGGTATCACTGGAAACACCATATATTTT	CASSQQGITGNTIYF
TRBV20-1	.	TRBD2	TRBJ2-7	TGCAGTGCAACTCTAGCGGGAGAGTCCTACGAGCAGTACTTC	CSATLAGESYEQYF
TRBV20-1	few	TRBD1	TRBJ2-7	TGCAGTGCTAGGCCGCCGACAGGGAACTCCTACGAGCAGTACTTC	CSARPPTGNSYEQYF
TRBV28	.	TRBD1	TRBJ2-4	TGTGCCAGCAGTTTATATCGGCAGGGGGCAAGCGGAAACATTCAGTACTTC	CASSLYRQGASGNIQYF
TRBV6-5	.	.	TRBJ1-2	TGTGCCAGCAGTTACTTTAACTATGGCTACACCTTC	CASSYFNYGYTF
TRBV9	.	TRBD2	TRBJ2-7	TGTGCCAGCAGCTTCGGGACTAGCGGGCGGACCTACGAGCAGTACTTC	CASSFGTSGRTYEQYF
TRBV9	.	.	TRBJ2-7	TGTGCCAGCAGCCCCCATGGGCGGGGTACCTACGAGCAGTACTTC	CASSPHGRGTYEQYF
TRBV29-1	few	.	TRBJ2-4	TGCAGCGTGGGGTATTCAGCCAAAAACATTCAGTACTTC	CSVGYSAKNIQYF
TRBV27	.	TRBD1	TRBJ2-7	TGTGCCAGCAAGAGGCCCGGGACAGGGACAACCTACGAGCAGTACTTC	CASKRPGTGTTYEQYF
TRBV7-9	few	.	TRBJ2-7	TGTGCCAGCAGCTCAGCCCTCTACGAGCAGTACTTC	CASSSALYEQYF
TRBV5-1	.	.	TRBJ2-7	TGCGCCAGCAGCTTGGAACAGGGAGAACTCTACGAGCAGTACTTC	CASSLEQGELYEQYF
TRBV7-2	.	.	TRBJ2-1	TGTGCCAGCAGCTCGGGACCGTCCTACTACAATGAGCAGTTCTTC	CASSSGPSYYNEQFF
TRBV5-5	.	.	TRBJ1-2	TGTGCCAGCAGCTCTTTGTCAGGGCGGGTACGGTATGGCTACACCTTC	CASSSLSGRVRYGYTF
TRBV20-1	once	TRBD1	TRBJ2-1	TGCAGTGCTTGGACAGGGCCCCACAATGAGCAGTTCTTC	CSAWTGPHNEQFF
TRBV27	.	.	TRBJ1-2	TGTGCCAGCAGTTTTGGGGTGGGGGACCCCTTATTGAATGGCTACACCTTC	CASSFGVGDPLLNGYTF
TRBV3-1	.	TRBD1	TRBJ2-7	TGTGCCAGCAGCAATCCGGGACAGGGTATCCACGAGCAGTACTTC	CASSNPGQGIHEQYF
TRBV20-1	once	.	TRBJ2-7	TGCAGTGCTAGAGATCTCCAGACTAACGGGACCTCCTACGAGCAGTACTTC	CSARDLQTNGTSYEQYF
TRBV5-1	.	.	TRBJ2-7	TGCGCCAGCAGCTTGGAGGTGACGGGGTACGAGCAGTACTTC	CASSLEVTGYEQYF
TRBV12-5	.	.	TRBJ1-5	TGTGCTAGTGGTTTAGGGGCGGCAGGGCATCAGCCCCAGCATTTT	CASGLGAAGHQPQHF
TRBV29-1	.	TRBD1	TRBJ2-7	TGCAGCGGGGGGTGGACAGGTCAGCCCTACGAGCAGTACTTC	CSGGWTGQPYEQYF
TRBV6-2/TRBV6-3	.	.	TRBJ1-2	TGTGCCAGCAGTTACTCCTGGACAGACAACTATGGCTACACCTTC	CASSYSWTDNYGYTF
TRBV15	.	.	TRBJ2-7	TGTGCCACCAGCAGAGACGCTAACTACGAGCAGTACTTC	CATSRDANYEQYF
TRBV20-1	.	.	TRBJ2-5	TGCAGTCTCACAGGACAATCCCAAGAGACCCAGTACTTC	CSLTGQSQETQYF
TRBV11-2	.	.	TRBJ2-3	TGTGCCAGCAGCTTACGGACCTCGGTGTATACGCAGTATTTT	CASSLRTSVYTQYF
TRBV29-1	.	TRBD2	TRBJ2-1	TGCAGCTGCTTGCGGGAGGGCCGAGTTGAGCAGTTCTTC	CSCLREGRVEQFF
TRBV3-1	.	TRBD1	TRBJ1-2	TGTGCCAGCAGCCAGGCACCCGGGACAGGGCTCTCTGGCTACACCTTC	CASSQAPGTGLSGYTF
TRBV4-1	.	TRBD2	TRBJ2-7	TGCGCCAGCAGCCTGGATCTAGCGGCTCTTTCCTACGAGCAGTACTTC	CASSLDLAALSYEQYF
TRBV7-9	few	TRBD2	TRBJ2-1	TGTGCCAGCAGCTTAGTGAGCGGGAGGCACAATGAGCAGTTCTTC	CASSLVSGRHNEQFF
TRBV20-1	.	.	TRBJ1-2	TGCAGTGCTAGAGATGTCGTGGGTTTGGGAAACTATGGCTACACCTTC	CSARDVVGLGNYGYTF
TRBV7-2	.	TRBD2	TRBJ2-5	TGTGCCAGCACCCCTTGGACTAGCGGAGAAGAGACCCAGTACTTC	CASTPWTSGEETQYF
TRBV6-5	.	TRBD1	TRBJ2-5	TGTGCCAGCAGCAAGGGACAGAACCAAGCCGGACGAAGACTGTACTTC	CASSKGQNQAGRRLYF